This is a list of T cell receptor beta chains from one sample in a study of blood T cell repertoires in COVID-19. This table comes from immunoSEQ multiplex PCR, and its TCRdb copy is limited to in-frame clones, with some not included. The table has 390,000 or so clones, about 90% seen once. Input material: peripheral blood. The receptors here all came from a young man with active or convalescent COVID-19. Both conserved end residues are part of each CDR3. The D gene is left open where the match is weak. Size tells how often a clone was seen (once, few, many) or the class of an expanded clone, and some rows leave it out.

-,-,TRBV9,TRBJ1-6,TGTGCCAGCAGCGTAGGGCGGAGTCGGAATTCACCCCTCCACTTT,CASSVGRSRNSPLHF
-,-,TRBV2,TRBJ1-4,TGTGCCACCAGCGGACAGAGTAATGAAAAACTGTTTTTT,CATSGQSNEKLFF
-,TRBD1,TRBV27,TRBJ1-5,TGTGCCAGCAGTTTCCAGGGGGCAGGTCAGCCCCAGCATTTT,CASSFQGAGQPQHF
-,-,TRBV20-1,TRBJ1-4,TGCAGTGCCGGGGGAAATGAAAAACTGTTTTTT,CSAGGNEKLFF
-,-,TRBV7-2,TRBJ2-7,TGTGCCAGCAGCCCACGCACGGGGTACGAGCAGTACTTC,CASSPRTGYEQYF
-,TRBD2,TRBV5-4,TRBJ2-7,TGTGCCAGCAGCCCAGGCATTAGCGGGACTAGGGAGCAGTACTTC,CASSPGISGTREQYF
-,-,TRBV27,TRBJ2-5,TGTGCCAGCAGTACCTCGGACAGCCTCCAGGAGACCCAGTACTTC,CASSTSDSLQETQYF
-,TRBD1,TRBV11-1,TRBJ2-7,TGTGCCAGCAGCTCCGCCGGGACAGGGGACTACGAGCAGTACTTC,CASSSAGTGDYEQYF
-,-,TRBV7-6,TRBJ2-1,TGTGCCAGCAGCACTTACCCCAGTGGGAGCTCCTACAATGAGCAGTTCTTC,CASSTYPSGSSYNEQFF
-,TRBD2,TRBV18,TRBJ2-7,TGTGCCAGCTCACCACCCGGTGCTAGCGGGAGCTACGAGCAGTACTTC,CASSPPGASGSYEQYF
-,TRBD2,TRBV7-2,TRBJ2-1,TGTGCCAGCAGCTTAGGGACTAGCAATGAGCAGTTCTTC,CASSLGTSNEQFF
-,TRBD1,TRBV27,TRBJ1-5,TGTGCCAGCAGTTTAGCTTTAGACAGGGTTCAGCCCCAGCATTTT,CASSLALDRVQPQHF
-,-,TRBV30,TRBJ2-3,TGTGCCTGGAGTTACCCCCAACAGCCCCATTTT,CAWSYPQQPHF
once,-,TRBV28,TRBJ1-2,TGTGCCAGCATTTCTTTTGAGGGGGGGGCGCTCTCGGGAGGCTACACCTTC,CASISFEGGALSGGYTF
-,TRBD1,TRBV5-1,TRBJ1-2,TGCGCCAGCAGCTTTCAGGGGACAGATGGCTACACCTTC,CASSFQGTDGYTF
once,-,TRBV7-9,TRBJ2-1,TGTGCCAGCAGCACCGGTTACAATGAGCAGTTCTTC,CASSTGYNEQFF
once,TRBD1,TRBV6-4,TRBJ1-5,TGTGCCAGCAGTGGACAGGGGGGGAAGCCCCAGCATTTT,CASSGQGGKPQHF
-,-,TRBV27,TRBJ2-3,TGTGCCAGCAGTTTAATCCCCCCTACTAGCGATACGCAGTATTTT,CASSLIPPTSDTQYF
-,-,TRBV7-9,TRBJ1-1,TGTGCCAGCAGCTTAGCGCGGGGGATCACTGAAGCTTTCTTT,CASSLARGITEAFF
few,-,TRBV29-1,TRBJ1-4,TGCAGCGCAGGAACAGGGTACGAAAAACTGTTTTTT,CSAGTGYEKLFF
-,TRBD1,TRBV11-2,TRBJ1-1,TGTGCCAGTCAAGGGACAGTGGAGAACACTGAAGCTTTCTTT,CASQGTVENTEAFF
-,TRBD1,TRBV9,TRBJ1-3,TGTGCCAGCAGCGGTTTAGTGGGACAGGATGGAAACACCATATATTTT,CASSGLVGQDGNTIYF
few,TRBD2,TRBV27,TRBJ2-1,TGTGCCAGCAAGGGACTAGCGGGAGTTGATCTCCACAATGAGCAGTTCTTC,CASKGLAGVDLHNEQFF
few,-,TRBV7-2,TRBJ1-5,TGTGCCAGTGCTGAACAGTTTAATCAGCCCCAGCATTTT,CASAEQFNQPQHF
-,TRBD2,TRBV15,TRBJ2-5,TGTGCCACCACGAGGACTAGCGGGGGGTTTGAGACCCAGTACTTC,CATTRTSGGFETQYF
-,-,TRBV7-3,TRBJ1-1,TGTGCCAGCAGCGATGTGGGGGGGAACACTGAAGCTTTCTTT,CASSDVGGNTEAFF
few,TRBD1,TRBV27,TRBJ1-2,TGTGCCAGCAGGGAGGCCGGGACAGAGAACTATGGCTACACCTTC,CASREAGTENYGYTF
-,-,TRBV19,TRBJ1-4,TGTGCCAGTAGTCCATGGGCGACGGATGAAAAACTGTTTTTT,CASSPWATDEKLFF
-,TRBD2,TRBV2,TRBJ2-1,TGTGCCAGCAGGGGCGGGGGTAAAAATGAGCAGTTCTTC,CASRGGGKNEQFF
-,-,TRBV5-1,TRBJ2-5,TGCGCCAGCAGCTTGTGGGGGACAATACAAGAGACCCAGTACTTC,CASSLWGTIQETQYF
-,TRBD2,TRBV28,TRBJ2-5,TGTGCCAGCATTGGCGGGAGGGTTGCATACCAAGAGACCCAGTACTTC,CASIGGRVAYQETQYF
-,-,TRBV5-6,TRBJ1-5,TGTGCCAGCAGCTTTGCAGGTACCAATCAGCCCCAGCATTTT,CASSFAGTNQPQHF
-,TRBD1,TRBV4-1,TRBJ2-7,TGCGCCAGCAGCTTTCGACAGGGCCAAAACCGCGAGCAGTACTTC,CASSFRQGQNREQYF
-,-,TRBV5-1,TRBJ2-7,TGCGCCAGCAGCTCCGAGGCCTACGAGCAGTACTTC,CASSSEAYEQYF
-,-,TRBV28,TRBJ2-1,TGTGCCAGCAGTTTGGGAGAGGACAATGAGCAGTTCTTC,CASSLGEDNEQFF
-,-,TRBV9,TRBJ1-5,TGTGCCAGCAGCGTTGAGGGGGTGAGCAATCAGCCCCAGCATTTT,CASSVEGVSNQPQHF